One and the same sample provided the 18 T cell receptor beta chains below, sequenced in a study of Ad26.COV2.S vaccination and SARS-CoV-2 variants. The protocol was immunoSEQ multiplex PCR, while the TCRdb copy is restricted to in-frame clones and leaves out a portion. The sample lists roughly 320,000 clones; 70% to 90% were seen once. Treatment denoted: roughly 19 received Ad26.COV2.S at low or high dose, single or two shots; 5 received placebo; per-sample allocation not given. The samples date from day 63 after the first vaccine or placebo injection. The sequencing used peripheral blood, collected in a trial of Ad26.COV2.S vaccine versus placebo. Receptor source: a person aged 18-65 years who received the Ad26.COV2.S COVID-19 vaccine or a placebo.

V and J are TRBV24-1 and TRBJ2-5; 9 positions agree with TRBD2. The trim removed 4 bases at V and 2 bases at J, leaving 10 bases unmatched. CDR3 length equals 17 residues. Germline assignment: CDR1 KGHDR and CDR2 SFDVKD. For the CDR3, the DNA is TGTGCCACCAGTGAATTAGGTGGACTAGCGACTCAAGAGACCCAGTACTTC. Translation: CATSELGGLATQETQYF.

This clone was recorded only once. V is TRBV6-5 and J is TRBJ1-2, with D possibly being TRBD1 (6 bases). The V and J ends lost 10 bases and 0 bases respectively, with 15 bases between them. The germline CDR1 and CDR2 sequences are MNHEY and SVGAGI. The CDR3 totals 14 residues. The CDR3 protein is CATQGHTTNYGYTF. Here the CDR3 DNA reads TGTGCCACACAGGGACATACTACTAACTATGGCTACACCTTC.

The chain combines TRBV18 with TRBJ1-1; D gene ambiguous. This CDR3 is 14 amino acids long. Germline V CDR1 and CDR2: KGHSH, LQKENI. The V end lost 2 bases, the J end lost 5 bases, and 12 bases lay between the germline ends. The CDR3 DNA reads TGTGCCAGCTCACCATCAACTAAAGGGACTGAAGCTTTCTTT. Protein product: CASSPSTKGTEAFF.

This chain joins TRBV13 and TRBJ1-5; D might be TRBD1 (6 bases). With 3 bases removed from V and 7 bases from J, the gap between germline ends came to 19 bases. Germline CDR1 PRHDT, CDR2 FYEKMQ (reference sequence). The CDR3 runs to 16 residues. This CDR3 is CASSFGGRGIGQPQHF. As DNA, the CDR3 is TGTGCCAGCAGCTTTGGGGGCAGGGGAATTGGACAGCCCCAGCATTTT. Together with reference TRBV13 and TRBJ1-5, the CDR3 gives the full variable domain: AAGVIQSPRHLIKEKRETATLKCYPIPRHDTVYWYQQGPGQDPQFLISFYEKMQSDKGSIPDRFSAQQFSDYHSELNMSSLELGDSALYFCASSFGGRGIGQPQHFGDGTRLSIL.

In DNA form, the CDR3 reads TGTGCCAGCAGCTTAGTAAGCTCACAGGGCGAGGATGGCTACACCTTC. This encodes CASSLVSSQGEDGYTF. The chain uses TRBV7-2 and TRBJ1-2; possible D gene TRBD1, 6 bases. The CDR3 loop spans 16 amino acids. In germline, CDR1 is SGHTA, CDR2 FQGNSA. V dropped 1 base and J dropped 6 bases, with 18 bases sitting between them. Using reference TRBV7-2 and TRBJ1-2 for the parts outside the CDR3, the full variable domain is GAGVSQSPSNKVTEKGKDVELRCDPISGHTALYWYRQSLGQGLEFLIYFQGNSAPDKSGLPSDRFSAERTGGSVSTLTIQRTQQEDSAVYLCASSLVSSQGEDGYTFGSGTRLTVV.

The chain recombines TRBV7-2 with TRBJ2-3; D possibly corresponds to TRBD1 (7 bases). CDR1 and CDR2 (germline): SGHTA, FQGNSA. The length of the CDR3 is 12 residues. Trimming cost V 4 bases and J 6 bases, with 8 bases left between them. CDR3 sequence (DNA): TGTGCCAGCAGCTCAGGGGGGGATACGCAGTATTTT. Amino acids: CASSSGGDTQYF.

The CDR3 is CATSDLGGGAFF. Written as DNA, the CDR3 is TGTGCCACCAGTGATTTAGGGGGTGGAGCTTTCTTT. The chain is built from TRBV24-1 and TRBJ1-1, with D tentatively TRBD1 (6 bases). Germline V gene data show CDR1 as KGHDR and CDR2 as SFDVKD. Trimming took 1 base from V and 10 from J, leaving 9 bases between them. The CDR3 loop spans 12 amino acids.

The V call is TRBV5-4, the J call TRBJ2-2, with 12 bases matching TRBD2. Per germline, CDR1 SGHNT and CDR2 YYREEE (reference sequence). The CDR3 totals 16 residues. The V gene end was trimmed by 0 bases and the J gene end by 6 bases; junction bases not matched to a gene: 3. CDR3 DNA: TGTGCCAGCAGCTTGGCTAGCGGGGGGGGCCCCGGGGAGCTGTTTTTT. Encoded protein: CASSLASGGGPGELFF.

V usage is TRBV18 and J usage is TRBJ1-4; 8 nucleotides line up with TRBD1. Germline V gene data show CDR1 as KGHSH and CDR2 as LQKENI. The CDR3 consists of 16 residues. V was pared by 5 bases and J by 7 bases, with 12 bases of the junction left unmatched. This CDR3 reads CASSASSGGAGEKLFF. CDR3 nucleotide sequence: TGTGCCAGCTCAGCTTCCTCAGGGGGCGCTGGTGAAAAACTGTTTTTT.

The chain is built from TRBV7-6 and TRBJ1-5; 9 nucleotides line up with TRBD1. Trimming cost V 4 bases and J 2 bases; bases outside gene matches: 6. Germline V gene data show CDR1 as SGHVS and CDR2 as FNYEAQ. The CDR3 sequence is 16 residues long. CDR3 sequence reads: CASSSGQGLGNQPQHF. In DNA form, the CDR3 reads TGTGCCAGCAGCTCAGGACAGGGGTTGGGCAATCAGCCCCAGCATTTT. Drawing the rest from reference TRBV7-6 and TRBJ1-5, the complete variable domain is GAGVSQSPRYKVTKRGQDVALRCDPISGHVSLYWYRQALGQGPEFLTYFNYEAQQDKSGLPNDRFSAERPEGSISTLTIQRTEQRDSAMYRCASSSGQGLGNQPQHFGDGTRLSIL.

Regarding this clone: Different DNA sequences within this sample yield the same CDR3. The chain links TRBV5-4 to TRBJ1-2; D call uncertain. From germline, CDR1 is SGHNT and CDR2 YYREEE (reference sequence). There are 12 residues in the CDR3. Between the trimmed V and J ends, which lost 0 bases and 5 bases, there was a span of 5 bases. The CDR3 protein is CASSLDSYGYTF. DNA of the CDR3: TGTGCCAGCAGCTTGGACAGTTATGGCTACACCTTC.

In DNA form, the CDR3 reads TGTGCCAGCAGCTTGGGTCGGACTGAAGCTTTCTTT. This translates into CASSLGRTEAFF. V usage is TRBV5-6 and J usage is TRBJ1-1; no clear D gene. This CDR3 is 12 amino acids long. Trimming removed 0 bases at V and 5 bases at J, with 5 bases between. Germline assignment: CDR1 SGHDT and CDR2 YYEEEE.

This sequence joins TRBV7-9 and TRBJ1-2; perhaps TRBD1 as D (6 bases). The CDR3 covers 15 residues. The germline V gene encodes CDR1 SEHNR and CDR2 FQNEAQ (reference sequence). V lost 5 bases, J lost 1 base, and 14 bases lay in between. CDR3 DNA: TGTGCCAGCAGCATTCCGGGACAACTTAACTATGGCTACACCTTC. Amino acid sequence: CASSIPGQLNYGYTF.

This chain uses TRBV7-9 with TRBJ1-5; 9 bases are shared with TRBD1. V lost 2 bases, J lost 4 bases, and 6 bases stayed unmatched. The germline V gene has CDR1 SEHNR and CDR2 FQNEAQ (reference sequence). The length of the CDR3 is 16 residues. This chain's CDR3 is CASSLTGTGLNQPQHF. The DNA of the CDR3 is TGTGCCAGCAGCTTAACCGGGACAGGGTTGAATCAGCCCCAGCATTTT.

This clone was seen only a few times. V and J are TRBV6-1 and TRBJ2-7, with 7 bases aligning to TRBD1. Trimming at V came to 5 bases and at J to 1 base, leaving 5 bases not matched to a gene. CDR3 length equals 14 residues. Germline V CDR1 and CDR2: MNHNS, SASEGT. The CDR3 sequence is CASSSARGSYEQYF. The CDR3 coding sequence is TGTGCCAGCAGTTCGGCCAGGGGGTCCTACGAGCAGTACTTC.

The chain has TRBV11-2 and TRBJ2-5; D possibly corresponds to TRBD1 (5 bases). CDR3 length: 15 amino acids. Trimming shortened V by 5 bases and J by 4 bases, and 17 bases separated the two germline ends. In germline, CDR1 is SGHAT, CDR2 FQNNGV. This CDR3 reads CASSRLQGTGETQYF. CDR3 DNA sequence: TGTGCCAGCAGCAGACTCCAGGGAACGGGAGAGACCCAGTACTTC.

V gene TRBV6-6 combines with J gene TRBJ1-5; D gene uncertain. Trimming took 2 bases from V and 6 from J, leaving 11 bases between them. The CDR3 sequence is 14 residues long. Germline assignment: CDR1 MNHNY and CDR2 SVGAGI (reference sequence). CDR3 amino acids: CASSYGSAGQPQHF. CDR3 bases: TGTGCCAGCAGTTACGGGTCAGCCGGTCAGCCCCAGCATTTT.

This sequence joins TRBV25-1 and TRBJ2-3; D remains ambiguous. CDR1 is MGHDK, CDR2 SYGVNS, per germline. This CDR3 is built from 16 residues. Trimming removed 1 base at V and 4 bases at J, with 15 bases between. CDR3 amino acids: CASSELVGPVSDTQYF. The CDR3 bases are TGTGCCAGCAGTGAATTAGTTGGGCCCGTATCAGATACGCAGTATTTT.